This T cell receptor beta chain emerged from a study of blood T cells in healthy people across ages. Germline CDR1 is DFQATT and CDR2 is SNEGSKA (reference sequence). V lost 5 bases, J lost 9 bases, and 10 bases stayed unmatched. CDR3 length: 13 residues. The second PCR ran roughly 6 to 11 cycles with a sample-barcoded 5' primer and J-beta primers. Via MiXCR, TCRdb re-called the 5' RACE reads, giving one row per CDR3 protein. The sample contains around 1,800,000 distinct CDR3 sequences, more than 35% of which appear only once. This clonotype has more than one count but fewer than ten. The chain couples TRBV20-1 to TRBJ2-1; 7 nucleotides line up with TRBD2. The receptor comes from a human donor in good health. What was sequenced was blood. The CDR3 protein is CSAYERGVSEQFF. CDR3 bases: TGCAGTGCTTACGAGCGGGGCGTCAGTGAGCAGTTCTTC.